This TCR beta chain was profiled in a study of technical replicates of blood from a handful of donors. Some clones are missing from TCRdb's copy, which holds only in-frame ones; the method was immunoSEQ multiplex PCR. Of around 83,000 clones in the sample, about 90% were seen once. The length of the CDR3 is 14 residues. Trimming shortened V by 4 bases and J by 3 bases, and 11 bases separated the two germline ends. Germline V lookup: CDR1 SGHDT, CDR2 YYEEEE. The sequenced sample was T cells isolated from PBMCs. The source of this sequence is a human donor in good health. Some clones in this sample may be carry-over from other donors' samples. This chain links TRBV5-6 with TRBJ2-1; D possibly corresponds to TRBD2 (6 bases). The CDR3 bases are TGTGCCAGCAGCCCGGGGGACGGCTACAATGAGCAGTTCTTC. This gives the protein CASSPGDGYNEQFF.